This T cell receptor beta chain was obtained from a study of CD8 T cells in ankylosing spondylitis (dated by TCRdb to about 2017). A note on the overall study: T cell receptor beta repertoires were profiled in healthy donors and ankylosing spondylitis patients so that disease-linked TCR variants could be found. The full study cohort comprised around 25 ankylosing spondylitis patients and some 100 healthy donors. Peripheral blood samples were taken, and synovial fluid was additionally collected from ankylosing spondylitis patients. General findings and caveats noted by the study authors: Some motif variants were previously reported in synovial fluid and blood of reactive arthritis patients, suggesting common disease-initiation mechanisms. Blood from ankylosing spondylitis patients appeared to be characterized by a TCR beta motif composed of eight or nine highly homologous amino acid variants. In peripheral blood, the disease-linked clones were found at relatively low frequencies and had a CD8+ phenotype. Significant enrichment of the disease-linked clones was reported in matched synovial fluid samples from ankylosing spondylitis patients.

From cysteine to phenylalanine, the CDR3 is 17 amino acids long. Of all the DNA, just the CDR3 is kept, 51 bases in frame from base 1. CDR1 and CDR2, looked up from the germline V gene (reference sequence), are DFQATT and SNEGSKA. V is trimmed back by 1 base and J by 5 bases, and the junction contains 11 bases that no gene match accounts for. Sequencer: Illumina HiSeq 2500. Quantitative 5'-RACE with molecular barcodes was used to prepare TCR beta libraries. The authors' pipeline ran thus. A new computational method, built on a probabilistic model of VDJ rearrangement, was used to identify disease-linked TCR variants. Using fastp trimming at Q25 and MiXCR clonotype assembly, TCRdb reanalyzed the public sequencing data and kept in-frame beta chains. Records with the same CDR3 protein are collapsed into one entry carrying the most frequent genes and DNA. The authors' filters were not applied to this entry. The sample data list 150,000 or so distinct CDR3 sequences, and roughly 31% of these were observed just once. 4.5% to 6% of the sample belongs to the ten largest clones.

As for this clonotype: The antigen this receptor binds is unknown. Base quality data are lacking; no much larger clone is found one base away.

For each ankylosing spondylitis patient, the synovial fluid sample was matched to a blood sample from that same patient. Here the chain combines TRBV20-1 and TRBJ2-5; the central 12 bases match TRBD2. The TCR comes from a male donor with ankylosing spondylitis. Sequenced sample: synovial fluid, either unsorted or a sorted T cell fraction (not recorded which). The nucleotide sequence is given as TGCAGTGCTAGAGGGGGACTAGCGGGCCCCCCATGGGAGACCCAGTACTTC. This codes for CSARGGLAGPPWETQYF.